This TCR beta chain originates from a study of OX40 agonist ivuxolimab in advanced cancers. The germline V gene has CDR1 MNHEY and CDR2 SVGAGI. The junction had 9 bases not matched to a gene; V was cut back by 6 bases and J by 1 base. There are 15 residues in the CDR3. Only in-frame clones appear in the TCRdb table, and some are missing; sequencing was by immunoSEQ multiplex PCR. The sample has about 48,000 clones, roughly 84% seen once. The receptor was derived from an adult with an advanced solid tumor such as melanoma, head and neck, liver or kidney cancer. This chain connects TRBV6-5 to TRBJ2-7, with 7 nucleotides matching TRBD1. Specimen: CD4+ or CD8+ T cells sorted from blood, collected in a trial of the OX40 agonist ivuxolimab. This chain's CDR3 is CASSSERTGSYEQYF. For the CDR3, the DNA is TGTGCCAGCAGCTCCGAACGGACAGGTTCCTACGAGCAGTACTTC.